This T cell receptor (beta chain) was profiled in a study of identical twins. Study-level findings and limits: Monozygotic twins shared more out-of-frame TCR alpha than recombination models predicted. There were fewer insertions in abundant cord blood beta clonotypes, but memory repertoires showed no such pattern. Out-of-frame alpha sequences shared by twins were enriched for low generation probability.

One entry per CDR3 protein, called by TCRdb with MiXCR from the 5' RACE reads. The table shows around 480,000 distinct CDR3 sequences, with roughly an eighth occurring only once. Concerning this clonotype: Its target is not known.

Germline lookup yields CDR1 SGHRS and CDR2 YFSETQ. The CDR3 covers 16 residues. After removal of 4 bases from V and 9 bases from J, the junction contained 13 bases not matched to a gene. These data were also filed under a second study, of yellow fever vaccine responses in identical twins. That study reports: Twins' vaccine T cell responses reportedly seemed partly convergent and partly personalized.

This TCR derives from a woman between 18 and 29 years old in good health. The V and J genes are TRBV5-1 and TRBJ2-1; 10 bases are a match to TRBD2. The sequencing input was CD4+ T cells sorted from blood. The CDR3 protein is CASSLEPSGRGGEQFF. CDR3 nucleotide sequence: TGCGCCAGCAGCCTGGAGCCTAGCGGGAGAGGAGGTGAGCAGTTCTTC.